A single sample gave rise to the 16 T cell receptor beta chains below, sequenced in a study of T-cell memory formation after mild COVID-19. TCRdb re-derived calls from the 5' RACE reads in MiXCR, one entry per CDR3 protein. Of around 320,000 distinct CDR3 sequences listed, approximately 14% are singletons. The sample was PBMCs or a T cell subset sorted from them (not recorded which). These receptors all come from a man aged 18-30 years who had mild COVID-19 (a few samples of this study predate the infection). Cell type and time point are not known.

The chain employs TRBV5-1 and TRBJ1-1; no reliable D call. The CDR3 covers 15 residues. V dropped 0 bases and J dropped 3 bases, with 12 bases sitting between them. Germline-derived CDR1 and CDR2 are SGHRS and YFSETQ. CDR3 sequence: CASSLAPPSHTEAFF. For the CDR3, the DNA is TGCGCCAGCAGCTTGGCCCCCCCCAGTCACACTGAAGCTTTCTTT.

The chain combines TRBV2 with TRBJ2-3; tentatively, D is TRBD1 (6 bases). The CDR3 sequence is 14 residues long. V was trimmed by 6 bases and J by 1 base, leaving 11 bases between them. Germline loops: CDR1 SNHLY, CDR2 FYNNEI. The CDR3 DNA reads TGTGCCAGCAGCAAGGACAGAGGCACAGATACGCAGTATTTT. It translates to CASSKDRGTDTQYF.

This sequence joins TRBV6-1 and TRBJ2-1; perhaps TRBD2 as D (5 bases). Between the trimmed V and J ends, which lost 5 bases and 5 bases, there was a span of 16 bases. From germline, CDR1 is MNHNS and CDR2 SASEGT. The CDR3 has 15 residues. The CDR3 sequence is CASSQTRMGDNEQFF. The CDR3 DNA is TGTGCCAGCAGTCAAACCCGCATGGGAGACAATGAGCAGTTCTTC.

A few counts support this clonotype. The chain links TRBV6-2 or TRBV6-3 to TRBJ1-2; D remains ambiguous. Deletions cut 2 bases from V and 6 bases from J, with 16 bases between. The CDR3 totals 15 residues. Germline CDR1 and CDR2: MNHEY and SVGEGT. The CDR3 here is CASSYAGDAYDGYTF. CDR3 coding DNA: TGTGCCAGCAGTTACGCAGGCGACGCATACGATGGCTACACCTTC.

This clonotype was recorded a few times. The chain couples TRBV5-1 to TRBJ2-5; no clear D gene. Looked up from germline, CDR1 is SGHRS and CDR2 is YFSETQ. Trimming took 0 bases from V and 2 from J, leaving 11 bases between them. The CDR3 contains 15 residues. The CDR3 spells CASSLAGRTQETQYF. The DNA for the CDR3 is TGCGCCAGCAGCTTGGCTGGCAGAACGCAAGAGACCCAGTACTTC.

This clonotype was seen a few times. This chain links TRBV28 with TRBJ1-4; D is possibly TRBD1 (5 bases). CDR1 and CDR2 (germline): MDHEN, SYDVKM. Trimming removed 7 bases at V and 1 base at J, with 10 bases between. The length of the CDR3 is 14 residues. DNA of the CDR3: TGTGCCAGCACTTGGGACGGAACTAATGAAAAACTGTTTTTT. This translates into CASTWDGTNEKLFF.

This clonotype was observed a handful of times. The V gene is TRBV5-1, the J gene TRBJ1-2; tentative D call: TRBD1 (5 bases). Trimming stripped 5 bases from V and 4 bases from J, with 21 bases between. This CDR3 has 16 amino acids. The germline V gene has CDR1 SGHRS and CDR2 YFSETQ. CDR3: CASSQYRRRWGYGYTF. The CDR3 nucleotides read TGCGCCAGCAGTCAATACAGGCGACGCTGGGGCTATGGCTACACCTTC.

This clonotype was seen a handful of times. This sequence joins TRBV13 and TRBJ2-7, with TRBD2 matching 13 bases. CDR1 PRHDT and CDR2 FYEKMQ come from the germline V gene (reference sequence). The V and J ends lost 4 bases and 3 bases, in that order; junction bases with no gene match: 6. The CDR3 totals 16 residues. This CDR3 is CASSSRLAGGLYEQYF. Written as DNA, the CDR3 is TGTGCCAGCAGCTCACGACTAGCGGGGGGCCTCTACGAGCAGTACTTC.

In its sample, this clonotype was seen a few times. CDR3 nucleotides: TGTGCCAGCAGCCCCCAGACAGGGTTTACTGAAGCTTTCTTT. Protein product: CASSPQTGFTEAFF. The chain recombines TRBV9 with TRBJ1-1; 7 bases agree with TRBD1. This CDR3 contains 14 residues. The germline CDR1 and CDR2 sequences are SGDLS and YYNGEE. Unmatched junction bases numbered 8, after V lost 4 bases and J lost 5 bases.

V is TRBV7-2 and J is TRBJ2-2; D might be TRBD1 or TRBD2, each matching 6 bases. Deletions cut 0 bases from V and 7 bases from J, with 15 bases between. The V gene's germline CDR1 is SGHTA and CDR2 FQGNSA. The CDR3 has 16 residues. The CDR3 nucleotides are TGTGCCAGCAGCTTAGCATTTCCGGGGGCTGGCGGGGAGCTGTTTTTT. This encodes CASSLAFPGAGGELFF.

The chain couples TRBV7-2 to TRBJ2-5; 7 nucleotides line up with TRBD2. With 4 bases clipped from V and 4 bases from J, the junction kept 9 bases outside the gene matches. CDR1 and CDR2 (germline): SGHTA, FQGNSA. The CDR3 is 15 residues long. CDR3 coding DNA: TGTGCCAGCAGCTCCCGCCCGGGGAGGGGAGAGACCCAGTACTTC. It encodes CASSSRPGRGETQYF.

The rearrangement joins TRBV6-2 or TRBV6-3 to TRBJ2-2; 8 bases map to TRBD1. The trim removed 7 bases at V and 0 bases at J, leaving 4 bases unmatched. CDR1 is MNHEY and CDR2 is SVGEGT in the germline V gene. The CDR3 runs 15 residues. The DNA of the CDR3 is TGTGCCAGCATGGACAGGGCCTCGAACACCGGGGAGCTGTTTTTT. This codes for CASMDRASNTGELFF.

This clonotype was counted a single time. This chain uses TRBV7-9 with TRBJ1-3; TRBD1 aligns across 7 bases. This CDR3 has 15 residues. CDR1 SEHNR and CDR2 FQNEAQ come from the germline V gene (reference sequence). V trimming: 4 bases; J trimming: 2 bases; junction bases outside the gene matches: 5. In DNA form, the CDR3 reads TGTGCCAGCAGCTATCACGACAGGGCTGGAAACACCATATATTTT. Translating it yields CASSYHDRAGNTIYF.

V is TRBV6-5 and J is TRBJ1-2, with a possible D match to TRBD1 (5 bases). Trimming took 6 bases from V and 5 from J, leaving 19 bases between them. The length of the CDR3 is 15 residues. Germline V gives CDR1 MNHEY, CDR2 SVGAGI. CDR3 protein: CASRLGRGRDYGYTF. The CDR3 DNA follows: TGTGCCAGCAGGCTAGGCCGTGGCAGGGATTATGGCTACACCTTC.

J is TRBJ1-1 and V is TRBV6-5; D ambiguous. CDR3 size: 14 residues. CDR1 and CDR2 (germline): MNHEY, SVGAGI. Trimming pared 0 bases from V and 11 bases from J, leaving 16 bases between. The CDR3, as DNA: TGTGCCAGCAGTTACTCTGCGGCGGGAAATGTGGCTTTCTTT. Its translation is CASSYSAAGNVAFF.

The J gene is TRBJ2-1, the V gene TRBV4-2; 12 bases match TRBD2. Looked up from germline, CDR1 is LGHNA and CDR2 is YNFKEQ. V shed 4 bases, J shed 7 bases, and the junction held 5 bases outside the gene matches. The CDR3 is made up of 15 amino acids. DNA for the CDR3: TGTGCCAGCAGCCCACGGACTAGCGGGGTAAATGAGCAGTTCTTC. Its protein is CASSPRTSGVNEQFF.